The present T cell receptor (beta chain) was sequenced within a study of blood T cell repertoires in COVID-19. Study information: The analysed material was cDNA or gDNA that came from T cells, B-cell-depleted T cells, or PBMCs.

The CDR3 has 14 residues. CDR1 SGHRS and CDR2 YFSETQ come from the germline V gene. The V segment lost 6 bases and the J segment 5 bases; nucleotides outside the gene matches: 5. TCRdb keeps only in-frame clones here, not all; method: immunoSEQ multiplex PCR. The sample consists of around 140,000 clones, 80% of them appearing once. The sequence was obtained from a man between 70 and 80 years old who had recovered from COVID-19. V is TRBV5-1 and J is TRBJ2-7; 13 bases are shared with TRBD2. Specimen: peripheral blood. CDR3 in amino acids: CASTVLAGGNEQYF. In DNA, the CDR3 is TGCGCCAGCACCGTACTAGCGGGAGGGAACGAGCAGTACTTC.